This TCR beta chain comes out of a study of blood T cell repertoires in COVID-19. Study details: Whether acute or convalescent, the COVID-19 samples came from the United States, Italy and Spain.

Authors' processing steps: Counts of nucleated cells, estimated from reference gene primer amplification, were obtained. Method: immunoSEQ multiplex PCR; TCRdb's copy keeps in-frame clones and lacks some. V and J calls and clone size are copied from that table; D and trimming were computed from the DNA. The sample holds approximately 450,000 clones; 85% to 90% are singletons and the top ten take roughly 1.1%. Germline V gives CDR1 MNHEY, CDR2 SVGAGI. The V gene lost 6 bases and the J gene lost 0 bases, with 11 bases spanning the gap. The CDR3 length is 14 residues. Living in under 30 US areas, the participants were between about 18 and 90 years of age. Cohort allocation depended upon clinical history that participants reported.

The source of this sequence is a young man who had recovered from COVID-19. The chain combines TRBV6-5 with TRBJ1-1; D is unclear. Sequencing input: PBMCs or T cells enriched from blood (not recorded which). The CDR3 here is CASSPGSVNTEAFF. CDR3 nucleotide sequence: TGTGCCAGCAGCCCCGGGTCCGTGAACACTGAAGCTTTCTTT.